This TCR beta chain was captured in a study of Ad26.COV2.S vaccination and SARS-CoV-2 variants. Study-level findings and limits: Vaccinated and placebo-treated recipients had similar non-spike TCR breadth. Vaccine recipients posted higher spike-specific TCR breadth than their placebo counterparts.

Profiling relied on immunoSEQ multiplex PCR, and the TCRdb table lists in-frame clones only, not all of them. The sample contains around 170,000 clones, around nine tenths of which appear only once. With 10 bases clipped from V and 4 bases from J, the junction kept 8 bases outside the gene matches. The germline V gene has CDR1 SGHVS and CDR2 FNYEAQ. This CDR3 comprises 14 residues. On this clone: What it recognizes is unknown.

This chain links TRBV7-6 with TRBJ2-2; 8 bases agree with TRBD2. The receptor comes from a human donor who had recovered from COVID-19. The sample was peripheral blood, taken after recovery from COVID-19. CDR3 region: CATDGGVSTGELFF. The CDR3 nucleotides read TGTGCCACCGACGGGGGGGTCTCCACCGGGGAGCTGTTTTTT.